These 26 T cell receptor beta chains were all obtained from the same sample, sequenced in a study of CD8 T cells in ankylosing spondylitis. TCRdb fed the 5' RACE reads into MiXCR, producing one record per CDR3 protein. The sample yields tens of thousands of distinct CDR3 sequences, under 30% seen once. The sequenced material came from blood, either unsorted or a sorted T cell fraction (not recorded which). These receptor sequences come from a male donor with ankylosing spondylitis or in good health (not recorded which).

The chain carries TRBV7-6 and TRBJ2-4, with D perhaps matching TRBD2 (6 bases). Germline V lookup: CDR1 SGHVS, CDR2 FNYEAQ. Trimming shortened V by 5 bases and J by 1 base, and 9 bases separated the two germline ends. The CDR3 covers 14 residues. The CDR3 nucleotides are TGTGCCAGCAGCCTTGGAGGGGCCAAAAACATTCAGTACTTC. Its protein product is CASSLGGAKNIQYF.

This clonotype was seen more than once but under ten times. The chain employs TRBV20-1 and TRBJ2-1, with TRBD2 identical over 8 bases. The CDR3 runs to 15 residues. CDR1 is DFQATT, CDR2 SNEGSKA, per germline (reference sequence). The V and J ends lost 5 bases and 5 bases, in that order; junction bases with no gene match: 11. The CDR3 reads CSAQLPGLGNNEQFF. In DNA, the CDR3 is TGCAGTGCTCAGCTTCCGGGACTAGGGAACAATGAGCAGTTCTTC.

This sequence joins TRBV2 and TRBJ2-2, with 7 bases fitting TRBD1. From germline, CDR1 is SNHLY and CDR2 FYNNEI. J was trimmed by 5 bases and V by 10 bases; bases with no gene match: 10. This CDR3 is 14 amino acids long. CDR3 residues: CATRDAGGTGELFF. The CDR3, as DNA: TGTGCCACAAGGGACGCAGGGGGAACCGGGGAGCTGTTTTTT.

The rearrangement uses TRBV20-1 and TRBJ1-1; D is perhaps TRBD1 (5 bases). CDR3 length: 15 residues. In germline, CDR1 is DFQATT, CDR2 SNEGSKA (reference sequence). The V and J ends lost 2 bases and 2 bases respectively, with 15 bases between them. The CDR3 bases are TGCAGTGCTAGACCATTCAGGGAGGTCAACACTGAAGCTTTCTTT. This codes for CSARPFREVNTEAFF.

The V and J genes are TRBV12-3 or TRBV12-4 and TRBJ2-5; 7 bases are a match to TRBD1. This CDR3 has 14 amino acids. With 6 bases clipped from V and 5 bases from J, the junction kept 9 bases outside the gene matches. Written as DNA, the CDR3 is TGTGCCAGCAGCCCATACAGGGGCGTGGAGACCCAGTACTTC. Its translation: CASSPYRGVETQYF.

The genes are TRBV11-2 and TRBJ2-3, with no clear D. CDR1 and CDR2 from the germline V gene are SGHAT and FQNNGV. This CDR3 is 13 amino acids long. V was trimmed by 0 bases and J by 4 bases, leaving 5 bases between them. CDR3 sequence reads: CASSLDLPDTQYF. Here the CDR3 DNA reads TGTGCCAGCAGCTTAGATCTACCAGATACGCAGTATTTT.

This clonotype was counted only a few times. This rearrangement joins TRBV5-1 to TRBJ1-5, with 10 bases lining up with TRBD1. The CDR3 is made up of 17 amino acids. Germline-derived CDR1 and CDR2 are SGHRS and YFSETQ. Trimming at V came to 4 bases and at J to 0 bases, leaving 7 bases not matched to a gene. The CDR3 region is CASSKGTGDVSNQPQHF. CDR3 DNA: TGCGCCAGCAGCAAAGGGACAGGGGATGTTAGCAATCAGCCCCAGCATTTT.

This chain connects TRBV19 to TRBJ2-1; no clear D gene. V lost 7 bases, J lost 5 bases, and 9 bases lay in between. This CDR3 has 12 residues. Per the germline V gene, CDR1 is LNHDA and CDR2 is SQIVND (reference sequence). The CDR3 region is CASNPKDNEQFF. CDR3 coding DNA: TGTGCCAGTAACCCTAAGGACAATGAGCAGTTCTTC.

This chain links TRBV7-3 with TRBJ2-5; the D gene is possibly TRBD2 (6 bases). V lost 0 bases, J lost 0 bases, and 14 bases lay in between. Germline V gives CDR1 SGHTA, CDR2 FQGTGA. This CDR3 spans 17 amino acids. DNA of the CDR3: TGTGCCAGCAGCTTAACTGGTGTAGCGGAATACCAAGAGACCCAGTACTTC. Translating it yields CASSLTGVAEYQETQYF.

The rearrangement uses TRBV7-3 and TRBJ2-7; 11 bases agree with TRBD1. This CDR3 is 15 amino acids long. Looked up from germline, CDR1 is SGHTA and CDR2 is FQGTGA. J lost 3 bases, V lost 0 bases, and 1 base had no gene match. In DNA, the CDR3 is TGTGCCAGCAGCTTAACGGGGACAGGGGGCTACGAGCAGTACTTC. Translation: CASSLTGTGGYEQYF.

The rearrangement uses TRBV29-1 and TRBJ1-4; TRBD1 matches 9 bases. CDR3 length equals 13 residues. Per germline, CDR1 SQVTM and CDR2 ANQGSEA. Unmatched junction bases numbered 5, after V lost 4 bases and J lost 8 bases. The CDR3 here is CSVGDRDREKLFF. CDR3 nucleotide sequence: TGCAGCGTTGGGGACAGGGATCGCGAAAAACTGTTTTTT.

This chain joins TRBV7-3 and TRBJ1-1, with TRBD1 as a possible D gene (5 bases). This CDR3 contains 13 residues. CDR1 and CDR2 from the germline V gene are SGHTA and FQGTGA. Trimming took 4 bases from V and 7 from J, leaving 13 bases between them. CDR3 sequence: CASSSHLDSEAFF. The CDR3 DNA reads TGTGCCAGCAGCTCCCACCTCGACAGTGAAGCTTTCTTT.

V is TRBV7-2 and J is TRBJ2-2; D remains ambiguous. The CDR3 runs 13 residues. The V end lost 2 bases, the J end lost 6 bases, and 7 bases lay between the germline ends. Germline-derived CDR1 and CDR2 are SGHTA and FQGNSA. The CDR3 DNA is TGTGCCAGCAGCTTACGACTGCCCGGGGAGCTGTTTTTT. It translates to CASSLRLPGELFF. Variable domain in full (rest from reference TRBV7-2 and TRBJ2-2): GAGVSQSPSNKVTEKGKDVELRCDPISGHTALYWYRQSLGQGLEFLIYFQGNSAPDKSGLPSDRFSAERTGGSVSTLTIQRTQQEDSAVYLCASSLRLPGELFFGEGSRLTVL.

This clonotype came up a few times. In nucleotides, the CDR3 is TGTGCCAGCAGCATACAGGGGAGGTCCACTGAAGCTTTCTTT. It is translated as CASSIQGRSTEAFF. J is TRBJ1-1 and V is TRBV7-3, with 7 bases identical to TRBD1. Trimming removed 5 bases from V and 4 bases from J; junction bases left unmatched: 7. CDR3 length: 14 amino acids. The germline gives CDR1 SGHTA, CDR2 FQGTGA. Full variable domain (remainder filled in from reference TRBV7-3 and TRBJ1-1): GAGVSQTPSNKVTEKGKYVELRCDPISGHTALYWYRQSLGQGPEFLIYFQGTGAADDSGLPNDRFFAVRPEGSVSTLKIQRTERGDSAVYLCASSIQGRSTEAFFGQGTRLTVV.

This clonotype was seen a few times. This rearrangement joins TRBV7-8 to TRBJ2-1; a weak D match, TRBD2 (6 bases). CDR3 size: 17 residues. Germline CDR1 is SGHVS and CDR2 is FQNEAQ. Trimming took 0 bases from V and 8 from J, leaving 20 bases between them. In nucleotides, the CDR3 is TGTGCCAGCAGCTTAGCGGTCCCGGGACTGGAGTTCCATGAGCAGTTCTTC. Its protein is CASSLAVPGLEFHEQFF.

The sample holds one count of this clonotype. The chain carries TRBV5-1 and TRBJ1-2; a possible D gene is TRBD1 (5 bases). V was trimmed by 4 bases and J by 7 bases, leaving 17 bases between them. The CDR3 loop spans 14 amino acids. Germline V gene lookup returns CDR1 SGHRS and CDR2 YFSETQ. The chain's CDR3 is CASSMAYRGLGYTF. The CDR3 nucleotides are TGCGCCAGCAGCATGGCGTATCGGGGACTTGGCTACACCTTC.

V and J are TRBV7-9 and TRBJ1-4, with TRBD1 as a possible D gene (5 bases). Germline V CDR1 and CDR2: SEHNR, FQNEAQ (reference sequence). Between the trimmed V and J ends, which lost 8 bases and 3 bases, there was a span of 10 bases. The CDR3 is 13 amino acids. CDR3 DNA: TGTGCCAGCGGCCCGGGGGCTAATGAAAAACTGTTTTTT. Residues: CASGPGANEKLFF.

The rearrangement uses TRBV7-8 and TRBJ2-3, with 11 bases identical to TRBD2. The trim removed 5 bases at V and 0 bases at J, leaving 7 bases unmatched. Germline lookup yields CDR1 SGHVS and CDR2 FQNEAQ. There are 17 residues in the CDR3. The CDR3 nucleotides are TGTGCCAGCAGCGCCAAGACTAGCGGGGTTAGCACAGATACGCAGTATTTT. This encodes CASSAKTSGVSTDTQYF.

The sample holds a few counts of this clonotype. The chain joins TRBV12-3 or TRBV12-4 to TRBJ2-2; unclear D gene. The CDR3 runs to 14 residues. V lost 2 bases and J 4 bases, leaving 8 bases between the germline ends. The DNA of the CDR3 is TGTGCCAGCAGTTTACGCCTGGGCACCGGGGAGCTGTTTTTT. It codes for CASSLRLGTGELFF.

This clonotype was detected only once. The V gene is TRBV27, the J gene TRBJ1-1; weak D call: TRBD1 (6 bases). The germline V gene has CDR1 MNHEY and CDR2 SMNVEV (reference sequence). CDR3 length: 14 amino acids. V shed 11 bases and J shed 1 base, with 17 bases lying between them. CDR3: CAAPRDIKNTEAFF. The DNA for the CDR3 is TGTGCCGCCCCCCGGGACATCAAGAACACTGAAGCTTTCTTT.

The chain recombines TRBV7-6 with TRBJ2-1; a possible D gene is TRBD1 (6 bases). This CDR3 region has 16 residues. The V end was cut by 4 bases, the J end by 4 bases, with 17 bases between. Germline loops: CDR1 SGHVS, CDR2 FNYEAQ. The CDR3 sequence: CASSSPLRQAYNEQFF. For the CDR3, the DNA is TGTGCCAGCAGCTCGCCTCTACGACAGGCTTACAATGAGCAGTTCTTC.

This clonotype occurred a few times. This chain connects TRBV4-1 to TRBJ2-1; a possible D gene is TRBD2 (6 bases). Trimming removed 0 bases at V and 7 bases at J, with 13 bases between. The CDR3 has 15 residues. From germline, CDR1 is MGHRA and CDR2 YSYEKL. CDR3 in amino acids: CASSQESRRGNEQFF. The CDR3 DNA is TGCGCCAGCAGCCAAGAATCGAGACGGGGGAATGAGCAGTTCTTC.

The chain links TRBV7-9 to TRBJ2-1; tentatively, D is TRBD1 (5 bases). The CDR3 loop spans 12 amino acids. CDR1 and CDR2 (germline): SEHNR, FQNEAQ (reference sequence). With 5 bases removed from V and 5 bases from J, the gap between germline ends came to 7 bases. CDR3 sequence reads: CASSPGNNEQFF. CDR3 coding DNA: TGTGCCAGCAGCCCAGGGAACAATGAGCAGTTCTTC. The whole variable domain, remainder taken from reference TRBV7-9 and TRBJ2-1, is DTGVSQNPRHKITKRGQNVTFRCDPISEHNRLYWYRQTLGQGPEFLTYFQNEAQLEKSRLLSDRFSAERPKGSFSTLEIQRTEQGDSAMYLCASSPGNNEQFFGPGTRLTVL.

This clonotype was counted only a few times. The chain links TRBV7-9 to TRBJ1-2; the D is unclear. Trimming took off 2 bases at V and 3 bases at J, with 7 bases between the two ends. The CDR3 totals 13 residues. Germline CDR1 and CDR2: SEHNR and FQNEAQ (reference sequence). The CDR3, as DNA: TGTGCCAGCAGCTTAAATACAGACTATGGCTACACCTTC. It translates to CASSLNTDYGYTF.

This clonotype was seen repeatedly, ten times or more. The chain joins TRBV2 to TRBJ2-2, with TRBD2 matching 8 bases. This CDR3 spans 16 amino acids. V was pared by 7 bases and J by 1 base, with 8 bases of the junction left unmatched. Germline V gives CDR1 SNHLY, CDR2 FYNNEI. The CDR3 loop reads CASKFGAGGNTGELFF. CDR3 coding DNA: TGTGCCAGCAAGTTCGGTGCGGGAGGGAACACCGGGGAGCTGTTTTTT. Together with reference TRBV2 and TRBJ2-2, the CDR3 gives the full variable domain: EPEVTQTPSHQVTQMGQEVILRCVPISNHLYFYWYRQILGQKVEFLVSFYNNEISEKSEIFDDQFSVERPDGSNFTLKIRSTKLEDSAMYFCASKFGAGGNTGELFFGEGSRLTVL.

This clonotype was seen a few times. The chain carries TRBV6-6 and TRBJ2-1; 9 positions agree with TRBD1. The junction had 6 bases not matched to a gene; V was cut back by 10 bases and J by 5 bases. The CDR3 contains 13 residues. In germline, CDR1 is MNHNY, CDR2 SVGAGI (reference sequence). The CDR3 coding sequence is TGTGCCACACTTGGGGACAGGGACAATGAGCAGTTCTTC. It encodes CATLGDRDNEQFF.